This T cell receptor beta chain is from a study of CD8+ T cells in alopecia areata. At the level of the study: The study gave treated patients oral tofacitinib at 5 to 10 mg twice daily. Study results and caveats: It was less clear whether patients shared TCRs than it was in mice, possibly because of HLA. Many expanded lesional clones remained in scalp and blood on tofacitinib.

Germline V lookup: CDR1 LGHNT, CDR2 FRNRAP. The CDR3 length is 17 residues. V shed 5 bases, J shed 0 bases, and the junction held 13 bases outside the gene matches. As the sequencing template, cDNA was produced by extracting RNA and reverse transcribing it. Repertoires were generated with immunoSEQ multiplex PCR, while TCRdb's copy carries only in-frame clones and drops some. Found here are around 190,000 clones, more than 50% of them singletons; the top ten hold approximately 1%. Indicated treatment: oral pan-JAK inhibitor, 5-10 mg twice daily. About this clone: Its matching antigen is unknown.

Source: CD4+ T cells sorted from blood, taken at week 24, from a patient treated with tofacitinib. This clonotype originated in a human donor with alopecia areata. J is TRBJ2-7 and V is TRBV12-5, with 7 bases matching TRBD2. Here the CDR3 DNA reads TGTGCTAGTGGTCCAAACGCGGGGGAAAGTGGCTCCTACGAGCAGTACTTC. It translates to CASGPNAGESGSYEQYF.